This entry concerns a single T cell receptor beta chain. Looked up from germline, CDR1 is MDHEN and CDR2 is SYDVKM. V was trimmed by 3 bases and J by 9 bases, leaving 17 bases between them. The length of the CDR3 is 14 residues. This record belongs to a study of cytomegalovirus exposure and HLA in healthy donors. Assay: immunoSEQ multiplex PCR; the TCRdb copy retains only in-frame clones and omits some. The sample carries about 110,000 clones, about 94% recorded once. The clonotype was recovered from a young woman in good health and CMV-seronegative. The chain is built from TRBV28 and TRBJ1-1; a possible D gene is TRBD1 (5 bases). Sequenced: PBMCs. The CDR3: CASSFLGEYRQAFF. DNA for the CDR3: TGTGCCAGCAGTTTCTTAGGGGAATATCGGCAAGCTTTCTTT.